One and the same sample provided the 24 T cell receptor beta chains below, sequenced in a study of blood T cell repertoires in COVID-19. Clones were sequenced by immunoSEQ multiplex PCR, and TCRdb holds only the in-frame ones, with some missing. The table shows around 63,000 clones, with around 87% occurring only once. Sequencing was carried out using peripheral blood. All receptors derive from a man between 60 and 75 years old with acute or convalescent COVID-19.

The CDR3 sequence: CASSVQGAITGELFF. The DNA of the CDR3 is TGTGCCAGCTCAGTACAGGGGGCGATCACCGGGGAGCTGTTTTTT. This rearrangement joins TRBV18 to TRBJ2-2; 9 bases are a match to TRBD1. J gave up 4 bases and V 5 bases, and 5 bases lay outside the gene matches. This CDR3 has 15 amino acids. Germline assignment: CDR1 KGHSH and CDR2 LQKENI.

This chain joins TRBV5-1 and TRBJ2-2; TRBD1 aligns across 11 bases. Unmatched junction bases numbered 3, after V lost 1 base and J lost 1 base. The CDR3 is made up of 17 amino acids. CDR1 and CDR2 (germline): SGHRS, YFSETQ. In DNA form, the CDR3 reads TGCGCCAGCAGCTTGTGGGACAGGGGGAAGAACACCGGGGAGCTGTTTTTT. Amino acid sequence: CASSLWDRGKNTGELFF.

V usage is TRBV2 and J usage is TRBJ1-1; D not resolved. The V gene lost 1 base and the J gene lost 0 bases, with 12 bases spanning the gap. Germline lookup yields CDR1 SNHLY and CDR2 FYNNEI. The length of the CDR3 is 16 residues. DNA of the CDR3: TGTGCCAGCAGTGAAGGACTTTCACTCATGAACACTGAAGCTTTCTTT. Protein sequence: CASSEGLSLMNTEAFF. Filled out from reference TRBV2 and TRBJ1-1, the complete variable domain reads EPEVTQTPSHQVTQMGQEVILRCVPISNHLYFYWYRQILGQKVEFLVSFYNNEISEKSEIFDDQFSVERPDGSNFTLKIRSTKLEDSAMYFCASSEGLSLMNTEAFFGQGTRLTVV.

The V and J genes are TRBV13 and TRBJ2-3; possible D gene TRBD2, 5 bases. Trimming cost V 0 bases and J 8 bases, with 12 bases left between them. In germline, CDR1 is PRHDT, CDR2 FYEKMQ (reference sequence). The length of the CDR3 is 14 residues. CDR3 residues: CASSLGLAAGTQYF. For the CDR3, the DNA is TGTGCCAGCAGCTTAGGCCTAGCCGCGGGTACGCAGTATTTT.

This chain joins TRBV5-1 and TRBJ1-5, with 8 bases identical to TRBD1. V dropped 5 bases and J dropped 5; count of bases not matched to a gene: 6. The CDR3 consists of 14 residues. CDR1 and CDR2 from the germline V gene are SGHRS and YFSETQ. Written as DNA, the CDR3 is TGCGCCAGCAGATTCGGGACAGGAGATCAGCCCCAGCATTTT. Translated: CASRFGTGDQPQHF.

The rearrangement uses TRBV30 and TRBJ1-5; D not certain. This CDR3 is built from 13 residues. Germline V gives CDR1 GTSNPN, CDR2 SVGIG (reference sequence). The V end was cut by 1 base, the J end by 6 bases, with 10 bases between. The CDR3 DNA reads TGTGCCTGGAGTGCCCACCCTAGTCAGCCCCAGCATTTT. As protein: CAWSAHPSQPQHF. The full variable domain, its missing parts supplied by reference TRBV30 and TRBJ1-5, is SQTIHQWPATLVQPVGSPLSLECTVEGTSNPNLYWYRQAAGRGLQLLFYSVGIGQISSEVPQNLSASRPQDRQFILSSKKLLLSDSGFYLCAWSAHPSQPQHFGDGTRLSIL.

This chain uses TRBV6-1 with TRBJ1-4; D is uncertain. V was trimmed by 1 base and J by 8 bases, leaving 5 bases between them. The CDR3 has 12 residues. Germline V gives CDR1 MNHNS, CDR2 SASEGT. The CDR3 DNA is TGTGCCAGCAGTGAAGTTGGCGAAAAACTGTTTTTT. This translates into CASSEVGEKLFF.

This clone was observed a single time. This chain joins TRBV7-2 and TRBJ2-3; 13 bases line up with TRBD2. J gave up 8 bases and V 2 bases, and 4 bases lay outside the gene matches. Germline V gives CDR1 SGHTA, CDR2 FQGNSA. The CDR3 is 15 amino acids. The CDR3 DNA sequence: TGTGCCAGCAGCTTAACTAGCGGGGGGGCCGGTACGCAGTATTTT. Protein: CASSLTSGGAGTQYF.

This rearrangement joins TRBV11-2 to TRBJ2-7; D is uncertain. Germline assignment: CDR1 SGHAT and CDR2 FQNNGV. This CDR3 region has 15 residues. The V and J ends lost 1 base and 2 bases respectively, with 12 bases between them. The CDR3 sequence is CASSLVFWQTYEQYF. Written as DNA, the CDR3 is TGTGCCAGCAGCTTAGTTTTTTGGCAAACCTACGAGCAGTACTTC.

The chain recombines TRBV7-3 with TRBJ2-2, with a weak D call TRBD1 (6 bases). V dropped 5 bases and J dropped 7 bases, with 20 bases sitting between them. The CDR3 covers 16 residues. CDR1 is SGHTA, CDR2 FQGTGA, per germline. The CDR3 DNA reads TGTGCCAGCAGCCAAATACCAACAGGGTCGGGCGGGGAGCTGTTTTTT. Its translation is CASSQIPTGSGGELFF.

The V gene is TRBV2, the J gene TRBJ1-2; the D is unclear. The germline V gene has CDR1 SNHLY and CDR2 FYNNEI. With 6 bases removed from V and 0 bases from J, the gap between germline ends came to 17 bases. The CDR3 runs 16 residues. In nucleotides, the CDR3 is TGTGCCAGCAGGGGGAGGGAAGGCCCAGCTAACTATGGCTACACCTTC. Its translation is CASRGREGPANYGYTF.

CDR3 DNA sequence: TGTGCCACCAGCAGAGCTCGAGCCTACAATGAGCAGTTCTTC. Protein sequence: CATSRARAYNEQFF. This sequence joins TRBV15 and TRBJ2-1, with D uncertain. The CDR3 is 14 residues long. Germline V gives CDR1 LNHNV, CDR2 YYDKDF (reference sequence). V shed 1 base and J shed 2 bases, with 6 bases lying between them. The complete variable domain, with remaining parts taken from reference TRBV15 and TRBJ2-1, reads DAMVIQNPRYQVTQFGKPVTLSCSQTLNHNVMYWYQQKSSQAPKLLFHYYDKDFNNEADTPDNFQSRRPNTSFCFLDIRSPGLGDTAMYLCATSRARAYNEQFFGPGTRLTVL.

This chain uses TRBV5-1 with TRBJ2-1; TRBD1 might be the D (5 bases). Trimming removed 0 bases at V and 0 bases at J, with 10 bases between. Germline-derived CDR1 and CDR2 are SGHRS and YFSETQ. The CDR3 is made up of 16 amino acids. CDR3 protein: CASSLGQSSSYNEQFF. CDR3 nucleotide sequence: TGCGCCAGCAGCTTGGGACAGAGCAGCTCCTACAATGAGCAGTTCTTC.

The gene calls are TRBV20-1 and TRBJ1-2, with D uncertain. The CDR3 totals 12 residues. CDR1 and CDR2 (germline): DFQATT, SNEGSKA (reference sequence). The V and J ends lost 3 bases and 2 bases respectively, with 7 bases between them. The CDR3 nucleotides are TGCAGTGCTAGTAGCGAAAACTATGGCTACACCTTC. Amino acids: CSASSENYGYTF.

The J gene is TRBJ2-2, the V gene TRBV5-6, with no clear D. The CDR3 has 15 amino acids. Deletions cut 1 base from V and 3 bases from J, with 10 bases between. The germline V gene encodes CDR1 SGHDT and CDR2 YYEEEE. The CDR3: CASSLYEPYTGELFF. The CDR3 coding sequence is TGTGCCAGCAGCTTGTACGAGCCGTACACCGGGGAGCTGTTTTTT.

The chain uses TRBV27 and TRBJ2-5; D remains unclear. Germline CDR1 reads MNHEY; CDR2 reads SMNVEV (reference sequence). Trimming cost V 5 bases and J 4 bases, with 11 bases left between them. The CDR3 covers 13 residues. CDR3 sequence: CASSPRERETQYF. DNA of the CDR3: TGTGCCAGCAGTCCACGCGAGCGAGAGACCCAGTACTTC.

J is TRBJ1-2 and V is TRBV30; 8 positions match TRBD1. V lost 1 base, J lost 5 bases, and 3 bases stayed unmatched. From germline, CDR1 is GTSNPN and CDR2 SVGIG (reference sequence). This CDR3 has 13 residues. CDR3 in amino acids: CAWSGNRGYGYTF. The DNA for the CDR3 is TGTGCCTGGAGTGGAAACAGGGGGTATGGCTACACCTTC.

The rearrangement links TRBV6-5 to TRBJ1-1; D is perhaps TRBD1 (5 bases). V was cut by 5 bases and J by 2 bases, with 12 bases left in between. This CDR3 has 14 residues. Per germline, CDR1 MNHEY and CDR2 SVGAGI. Here the CDR3 DNA reads TGTGCCAGCAGTAAATTACAGGTTAACACTGAAGCTTTCTTT. Translated: CASSKLQVNTEAFF.

The chain combines TRBV5-4 with TRBJ1-2; a possible D gene is TRBD1 (6 bases). Germline V lookup: CDR1 SGHNT, CDR2 YYREEE (reference sequence). V lost 1 base and J 5 bases, leaving 12 bases between the germline ends. This CDR3 region has 14 residues. The DNA for the CDR3 is TGTGCCAGCAGCTTGTCGGGCAGGGGATATGGCTACACCTTC. Its translation is CASSLSGRGYGYTF.

This clone was seen once. The chain employs TRBV5-1 and TRBJ2-3, with 12 bases identical to TRBD2. Trimming at V came to 1 base and at J to 6 bases, leaving 9 bases not matched to a gene. Per germline, CDR1 SGHRS and CDR2 YFSETQ. There are 17 residues in the CDR3. The CDR3 protein is CASSLLASGGARDTQYF. In DNA, the CDR3 is TGCGCCAGCAGCTTGCTGGCTAGCGGGGGGGCCAGGGATACGCAGTATTTT.

This chain links TRBV15 with TRBJ1-2; 9 bases agree with TRBD1. The CDR3 is 17 amino acids. Germline V gene sequence: CDR1 LNHNV, CDR2 YYDKDF (reference sequence). The ends lost 3 bases at V and 0 bases at J; junction bases unmatched: 8. The CDR3 sequence is CATSRGGQGTANYGYTF. DNA of the CDR3: TGTGCCACCAGCAGGGGAGGACAGGGGACAGCTAACTATGGCTACACCTTC.

The chain carries TRBV12-5 and TRBJ2-7; TRBD2 agrees at 7 bases. CDR1 is LGHNT and CDR2 is FRNRAP in the germline V gene. J gave up 7 bases and V 0 bases, and 9 bases lay outside the gene matches. The CDR3 covers 15 residues. DNA of the CDR3: TGTGCTAGTGGTTTGGTGGGCGGGGGTTGGGGAGAGCAGTACTTC. This gives the protein CASGLVGGGWGEQYF.

This chain links TRBV7-6 with TRBJ2-3; no firm D call. The ends were cut back, 5 bases at V and 4 bases at J, with 16 bases in the middle. This CDR3 comprises 15 residues. Germline CDR1 SGHVS, CDR2 FNYEAQ. CDR3 amino acids: CASSPLLHASDTQYF. The CDR3 DNA reads TGTGCCAGCAGCCCGTTGCTGCACGCGTCAGATACGCAGTATTTT.

The V gene is TRBV3-1 (or the pseudogene TRBV3-2), the J gene TRBJ1-4; 8 nucleotides agree with TRBD1. Trimming took 1 base from V and 2 from J; bases not matched to a gene: 9. The CDR3 contains 18 residues. Germline CDR1 and CDR2: LGHDT and YNNKEL (reference sequence). This chain's CDR3 is CASSQGGQGARTNEKLFF. In nucleotides, the CDR3 is TGTGCCAGCAGCCAAGGAGGTCAGGGGGCTCGGACTAATGAAAAACTGTTTTTT.